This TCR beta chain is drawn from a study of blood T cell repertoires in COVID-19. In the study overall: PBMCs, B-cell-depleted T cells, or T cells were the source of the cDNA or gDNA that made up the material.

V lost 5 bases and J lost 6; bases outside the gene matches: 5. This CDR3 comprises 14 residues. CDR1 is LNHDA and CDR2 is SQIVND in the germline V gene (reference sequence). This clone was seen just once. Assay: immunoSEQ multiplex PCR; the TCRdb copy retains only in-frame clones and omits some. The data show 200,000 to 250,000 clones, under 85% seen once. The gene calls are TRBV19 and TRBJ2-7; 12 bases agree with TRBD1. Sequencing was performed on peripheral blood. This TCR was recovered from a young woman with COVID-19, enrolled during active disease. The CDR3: CASSPRDRGREQYF. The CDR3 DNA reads TGTGCCAGTAGTCCCCGGGACAGGGGGCGCGAGCAGTACTTC.